Listed here are 28 T cell receptor beta chains from one sample, sequenced in a study of T cell clonotyping in hematopoietic cell transplantation. Measured with immunoSEQ multiplex PCR; TCRdb has only the in-frame clones, and not every one. The repertoire consists of 35,000 to 45,000 clones, with 80% to 90% occurring once and the leading ten covering almost 2%. Sequenced sample: peripheral blood mononuclear cells. These receptors were obtained from a woman in her thirties or forties in good health. Some clones in this sample may be carry-over from other donors' samples.

This chain uses TRBV11-2 with TRBJ1-2, with TRBD1 identical over 10 bases. The CDR3 covers 17 residues. CDR1 is SGHAT, CDR2 FQNNGV, per germline. J was trimmed by 4 bases and V by 5 bases; bases with no gene match: 13. Here the CDR3 DNA reads TGTGCCAGCAGCCCCCGGACAGGGGGACCTCCTGGCTATGGCTACACCTTC. It encodes CASSPRTGGPPGYGYTF.

CDR3 in amino acids: CASSYDRETEKLFF. The CDR3 nucleotides read TGTGCCAGCAGTTACGACAGGGAGACTGAAAAACTGTTTTTT. V and J are TRBV6-5 and TRBJ1-4, with 7 positions matching TRBD1. The junction had 4 bases not matched to a gene; V was cut back by 2 bases and J by 7 bases. The CDR3 spans 14 residues. The germline V gene encodes CDR1 MNHEY and CDR2 SVGAGI.

The chain combines TRBV6-1 with TRBJ1-5; 9 nucleotides match TRBD1. The CDR3 contains 15 residues. Trimming cost V 6 bases and J 6 bases; bases outside gene matches: 9. From germline, CDR1 is MNHNS and CDR2 SASEGT. Written as DNA, the CDR3 is TGTGCCAGCAGACTCACCGGGACAGGGACTCAGCCCCAGCATTTT. This sequence encodes CASRLTGTGTQPQHF.

This chain uses TRBV5-1 with TRBJ1-1; 7 nucleotides match TRBD1. The germline CDR1 and CDR2 sequences are SGHRS and YFSETQ. The J segment lost 2 bases and the V segment lost 3 bases, leaving 7 bases of the junction unmatched. The CDR3 runs to 15 residues. CDR3 sequence reads: CASSYGDRDNTEAFF. The CDR3 bases are TGCGCCAGCAGCTACGGAGACAGGGATAACACTGAAGCTTTCTTT.

The rearrangement joins TRBV29-1 to TRBJ2-1; TRBD2 aligns across 8 bases. Germline CDR1 and CDR2: SQVTM and ANQGSEA. This CDR3 spans 12 amino acids. The ends lost 7 bases at V and 14 bases at J; junction bases unmatched: 13. The CDR3, as DNA: TGCAGCGCCTCAAGGGTAGGGACTAGGGAGTTCTTC. It translates to CSASRVGTREFF.

The gene calls are TRBV2 and TRBJ2-6; D uncertain. Germline V lookup: CDR1 SNHLY, CDR2 FYNNEI. This CDR3 has 12 residues. V was clipped by 5 bases and J by 5 bases, with 4 bases between them. The CDR3 spells CASSYWANVLTF. CDR3 DNA sequence: TGTGCCAGCAGTTACTGGGCCAACGTCCTGACTTTC.

This clone was picked up one time. The chain has TRBV4-1 and TRBJ2-7; D could derive from TRBD1 or TRBD2 (6 bases each). This CDR3 region has 14 residues. Germline CDR1 is MGHRA and CDR2 is YSYEKL. V was trimmed by 4 bases and J by 3 bases, leaving 13 bases between them. The CDR3 DNA sequence: TGCGCCAGCAGCCCTTCCGGAGGGGGCTACGAGCAGTACTTC. It encodes CASSPSGGGYEQYF.

The chain joins TRBV4-3 to TRBJ2-1; 9 positions agree with TRBD2. J was trimmed by 8 bases and V by 0 bases; bases with no gene match: 8. CDR3 length: 16 amino acids. Germline loops: CDR1 LGHNA, CDR2 YSLEER. CDR3 region: CASSQDFGREGYEQFF. The DNA for the CDR3 is TGCGCCAGCAGCCAAGATTTCGGGCGGGAGGGCTATGAGCAGTTCTTC.

This chain uses TRBV28 with TRBJ2-3; possible D gene TRBD2, 6 bases. CDR3 length equals 16 residues. Trimming removed 2 bases from V and 5 bases from J, with 17 bases in between. CDR1 and CDR2 from the germline V gene are MDHEN and SYDVKM. In DNA form, the CDR3 reads TGTGCCAGCAGTTTAGGCGGGACCACGGTTGGAGATACGCAGTATTTT. The encoded protein is CASSLGGTTVGDTQYF. The variable domain in full, completed from reference TRBV28 and TRBJ2-3, reads DVKVTQSSRYLVKRTGEKVFLECVQDMDHENMFWYRQDPGLGLRLIYFSYDVKMKEKGDIPEGYSVSREKKERFSLILESASTNQTSMYLCASSLGGTTVGDTQYFGPGTRLTVL.

About this clone itself: A junction end diverges from the germline sequence, so it may reflect a read error. The chain couples TRBV27 to TRBJ1-1, with TRBD1 as a possible D gene (5 bases). The CDR3 contains 14 residues. The germline V gene has CDR1 MNHEY and CDR2 SMNVEV (reference sequence). The CDR3 bases are TGTGCCAGCAGTTTATGGGGCGTGAACTCTGAAGCTTTCTTT. This encodes CASSLWGVNSEAFF.

The rearrangement joins TRBV5-1 to TRBJ2-7, with TRBD2 matching over 10 bases. The germline V gene encodes CDR1 SGHRS and CDR2 YFSETQ. V lost 6 bases and J lost 3; bases outside the gene matches: 9. The CDR3 sequence is 15 residues long. The CDR3: CASTTKTSGDYEQYF. CDR3 coding DNA: TGCGCCAGCACAACAAAAACTAGCGGGGACTACGAGCAGTACTTC.

The chain recombines TRBV5-1 with TRBJ1-4; D ambiguous. The CDR3 totals 15 residues. Germline-derived CDR1 and CDR2 are SGHRS and YFSETQ. V dropped 4 bases and J dropped 7 bases, with 17 bases sitting between them. CDR3 DNA sequence: TGCGCCAGCAGCCCGGGAGGGAGGATAGGTGAAAAACTGTTTTTT. It yields the protein CASSPGGRIGEKLFF.

This chain connects TRBV5-4 to TRBJ2-5, with TRBD2 matching 12 bases. This CDR3 has 16 amino acids. The V gene end was trimmed by 3 bases and the J gene end by 3 bases; junction bases not matched to a gene: 6. Germline CDR1 reads SGHNT; CDR2 reads YYREEE (reference sequence). CDR3 nucleotide sequence: TGTGCCAGCAGCTCTTACTGGACTAGCGGGGAAGAGACCCAGTACTTC. Amino acids: CASSSYWTSGEETQYF.

This clone occurred once. The chain couples TRBV19 to TRBJ2-3; D possibly matches TRBD1 or TRBD2 (5 bases each). The CDR3 consists of 13 residues. The V and J ends lost 10 bases and 5 bases respectively, with 16 bases between them. Germline V CDR1 and CDR2: LNHDA, SQIVND (reference sequence). CDR3 nucleotides: TGTGCCACCAACGCCGGGACGCGAGATACGCAGTATTTT. Protein product: CATNAGTRDTQYF.

The chain couples TRBV2 to TRBJ1-2, with 7 bases lining up with TRBD1. This CDR3 has 15 residues. CDR1 is SNHLY, CDR2 FYNNEI, per germline. Germline trimming cut 2 bases from V and 7 bases from J; bases unmatched to any gene: 10. The CDR3, as DNA: TGTGCCAGCAGTGAAACGACAGGGAGTACTGTTGGCTACACCTTC. Translated, it gives CASSETTGSTVGYTF.

This chain joins TRBV28 and TRBJ1-1; D is unclear. Looked up from germline, CDR1 is MDHEN and CDR2 is SYDVKM. V gave up 0 bases and J gave up 0 bases, with 11 bases separating them. The CDR3 consists of 16 residues. The CDR3 loop reads CASSLWAATMNTEAFF. CDR3 coding DNA: TGTGCCAGCAGTTTATGGGCAGCTACCATGAACACTGAAGCTTTCTTT. The full variable domain, with the rest looked up from reference TRBV28 and TRBJ1-1, is DVKVTQSSRYLVKRTGEKVFLECVQDMDHENMFWYRQDPGLGLRLIYFSYDVKMKEKGDIPEGYSVSREKKERFSLILESASTNQTSMYLCASSLWAATMNTEAFFGQGTRLTVV.

The rearrangement joins TRBV7-2 to TRBJ1-1; D unresolved. The germline V gene encodes CDR1 SGHTA and CDR2 FQGNSA. The CDR3 contains 14 residues. Trimming removed 1 base from V and 0 bases from J, with 6 bases in between. DNA of the CDR3: TGTGCCAGCAGCTTAGGGGCCATGAACACTGAAGCTTTCTTT. It is translated as CASSLGAMNTEAFF.

The CDR3 here is CATSRDREDQPQHF. DNA for the CDR3: TGTGCCACCAGCAGAGACAGGGAGGATCAGCCCCAGCATTTT. The chain joins TRBV15 to TRBJ1-5; TRBD1 is a possible D gene (5 bases). The germline V gene encodes CDR1 LNHNV and CDR2 YYDKDF (reference sequence). Deletions cut 0 bases from V and 5 bases from J, with 8 bases between. The CDR3 loop spans 14 amino acids.

The rearrangement joins TRBV7-2 to TRBJ2-5; D unresolved. Looked up from germline, CDR1 is SGHTA and CDR2 is FQGNSA. The CDR3 spans 15 residues. V was shortened by 2 bases and J by 5 bases, with 15 bases between the two germline ends. The DNA for the CDR3 is TGTGCCAGCAGCTTAATTTCTGGGCTAGGCGAGACCCAGTACTTC. Amino acids: CASSLISGLGETQYF.

The rearrangement joins TRBV19 to TRBJ1-3; no clear D gene. Germline V CDR1 and CDR2: LNHDA, SQIVND (reference sequence). The V gene lost 5 bases and the J gene lost 0 bases, with 11 bases spanning the gap. The CDR3 covers 15 residues. For the CDR3, the DNA is TGTGCCAGTAGTGACCGGCAGTACTCTGGAAACACCATATATTTT. Amino acids: CASSDRQYSGNTIYF.

This chain links TRBV7-8 with TRBJ2-1; maybe TRBD1 (6 bases). This CDR3 is built from 15 residues. V lost 1 base to trimming and J lost 4 bases, with 11 bases between them. Germline CDR1 is SGHVS and CDR2 is FQNEAQ. The DNA of the CDR3 is TGTGCCAGCAGCTTAGGAACTGGACAGTACAATGAGCAGTTCTTC. Its protein product is CASSLGTGQYNEQFF.

The chain couples TRBV6-1 to TRBJ2-3; TRBD1 aligns across 8 bases. The CDR3 has 17 residues. Germline V gives CDR1 MNHNS, CDR2 SASEGT. V was pared by 3 bases and J by 6 bases, with 14 bases of the junction left unmatched. The CDR3 is CASSDLPGTGVADTQYF. CDR3 bases: TGTGCCAGCAGTGATCTCCCGGGGACAGGAGTGGCGGATACGCAGTATTTT.

This sequence joins TRBV7-3 and TRBJ2-6; D is unclear. This CDR3 has 17 amino acids. Looked up from germline, CDR1 is SGHTA and CDR2 is FQGTGA. Between the trimmed V and J ends, which lost 1 base and 4 bases, there was a span of 14 bases. For the CDR3, the DNA is TGTGCCAGCAGCTTAAGTGGGGTTGGAACCGGGGCCAACGTCCTGACTTTC. Its protein product is CASSLSGVGTGANVLTF.

The chain links TRBV30 to TRBJ1-1; D gene ambiguous. Germline-derived CDR1 and CDR2 are GTSNPN and SVGIG (reference sequence). Trimming removed 5 bases at V and 11 bases at J, with 18 bases between. This CDR3 has 12 amino acids. CDR3 nucleotide sequence: TGTGCCTGGGCCGAAGCCTCAAGTGTCGCTTTCTTT. Residues: CAWAEASSVAFF.

The gene calls are TRBV30 and TRBJ2-1, with a tentative D call TRBD1 (6 bases). Trimming took 2 bases from V and 2 from J, leaving 19 bases between them. Germline assignment: CDR1 GTSNPN and CDR2 SVGIG (reference sequence). CDR3 length: 17 amino acids. The CDR3 DNA sequence: TGTGCCTGGAGTTCGACCTTAACAGGGTTTACCTACAATGAGCAGTTCTTC. This gives the protein CAWSSTLTGFTYNEQFF.

The chain joins TRBV27 to TRBJ1-2; no reliable D call. In germline, CDR1 is MNHEY, CDR2 SMNVEV (reference sequence). The CDR3 contains 12 residues. Between the trimmed V and J ends, which lost 0 bases and 9 bases, there was a span of 8 bases. For the CDR3, the DNA is TGTGCCAGCAGTTTATCGGGGTTCAGCTACACCTTC. Its protein is CASSLSGFSYTF.

The chain has TRBV6-5 and TRBJ1-4; D gene unclear. V lost 2 bases and J lost 4, with 8 bases in between. The CDR3 length is 14 residues. Per the germline V gene, CDR1 is MNHEY and CDR2 is SVGAGI. The DNA of the CDR3 is TGTGCCAGCAGTTACGGCCGGATTAATGAAAAACTGTTTTTT. This sequence encodes CASSYGRINEKLFF.

The chain combines TRBV19 with TRBJ2-1; possible D gene TRBD2, 6 bases. CDR3 length equals 15 residues. CDR1 and CDR2 from the germline V gene are LNHDA and SQIVND (reference sequence). Trimming took 8 bases from V and 6 from J, leaving 20 bases between them. The chain's CDR3 is CASALRGVGINEQFF. The CDR3 nucleotides read TGTGCCAGTGCCCTGCGGGGAGTAGGAATCAATGAGCAGTTCTTC.